Listed here are 30 T cell receptor beta chains from one sample, sequenced in a study of graft-versus-host responses after intestinal transplantation. No cognate antigen is known for these TCRs. Some clones are missing from TCRdb's copy, which holds only in-frame ones; the method was immunoSEQ multiplex PCR. The sample lists more than 65,000 clones, around 92% occurring once. The sample here was unstimulated CD8+ T cells sorted from spleen or lymph node cells, taken before transplant. The source of these receptors is a human donor who was the organ donor for an intestinal transplant.

The rearrangement joins TRBV6-6 to TRBJ1-1; D possibly corresponds to TRBD1 (5 bases). The ends were cut back, 6 bases at V and 0 bases at J, with 11 bases in the middle. CDR1 and CDR2 from the germline V gene are MNHNY and SVGAGI (reference sequence). The CDR3 has 14 amino acids. Written as DNA, the CDR3 is TGTGCCAGCAGCAGAACAGGAATGAACACTGAAGCTTTCTTT. This sequence encodes CASSRTGMNTEAFF.

CDR3 region: CASSRDRTYYEQYF. The CDR3 DNA follows: TGTGCCAGCAGCCGCGACAGGACCTACTACGAGCAGTACTTC. The V gene is TRBV7-2, the J gene TRBJ2-7; maybe TRBD1 (6 bases). Germline CDR1 and CDR2: SGHTA and FQGNSA. CDR3 length: 14 residues. V gave up 5 bases and J gave up 3 bases, with 14 bases separating them.

The rearrangement joins TRBV2 to TRBJ1-2; TRBD1 aligns across 9 bases. Germline V gene data show CDR1 as SNHLY and CDR2 as FYNNEI. The CDR3 is 19 amino acids. With 6 bases clipped from V and 0 bases from J, the junction kept 17 bases outside the gene matches. This CDR3 is CASRGMLRDRELANYGYTF. The CDR3 DNA is TGTGCCAGCAGGGGGATGCTCCGGGACAGGGAATTGGCTAACTATGGCTACACCTTC.

The chain links TRBV4-1 to TRBJ2-1, with a weak D call TRBD2 (5 bases). CDR1 is MGHRA, CDR2 YSYEKL, per germline. The CDR3 totals 14 residues. Trimming took off 0 bases at V and 6 bases at J, with 9 bases between the two ends. CDR3 bases: TGCGCCAGCAGCCAAGAAGGGAGTATCAATGAGCAGTTCTTC. Its translation: CASSQEGSINEQFF.

The chain uses TRBV19 and TRBJ1-5; a weak D match, TRBD1 (5 bases). The CDR3 is 14 amino acids. Trimming stripped 7 bases from V and 2 bases from J, with 12 bases between. Germline V gene sequence: CDR1 LNHDA, CDR2 SQIVND (reference sequence). The CDR3 loop is CASNPGAGNQPQHF. The CDR3 region has the DNA TGTGCCAGTAACCCTGGGGCGGGCAATCAGCCCCAGCATTTT.

This rearrangement joins TRBV19 to TRBJ2-3; D might be TRBD2 (6 bases). The length of the CDR3 is 16 residues. From germline, CDR1 is LNHDA and CDR2 SQIVND (reference sequence). V was cut by 5 bases and J by 4 bases, with 19 bases left in between. The CDR3 DNA is TGTGCCAGTAGTCCTTTATGGGGGGATTTGGCAGATACGCAGTATTTT. Translated, it gives CASSPLWGDLADTQYF.

This rearrangement joins TRBV6-1 to TRBJ1-5, with a tentative D call TRBD1 (5 bases). V was pared by 7 bases and J by 0 bases, with 10 bases between. Germline loops: CDR1 MNHNS, CDR2 SASEGT. The CDR3 spans 14 residues. The chain's CDR3 is CASIGGNSNQPQHF. The CDR3 nucleotides are TGTGCCAGCATCGGGGGGAATAGCAATCAGCCCCAGCATTTT.

The chain couples TRBV6-5 to TRBJ1-1; D perhaps matches TRBD1 (6 bases). Trimming took 7 bases from V and 2 from J, leaving 17 bases between them. Germline values: CDR1 MNHEY, CDR2 SVGAGI. This CDR3 has 15 residues. The CDR3 sequence is CASTDTLGGNTEAFF. Written as DNA, the CDR3 is TGTGCCAGCACCGATACCCTAGGGGGAAACACTGAAGCTTTCTTT.

The rearrangement joins TRBV4-3 to TRBJ1-4; D call uncertain. The CDR3 has 16 residues. The germline gives CDR1 LGHNA, CDR2 YSLEER. The V end lost 4 bases, the J end lost 4 bases, and 16 bases lay between the germline ends. CDR3 sequence (DNA): TGCGCCAGCAGCCGTAAGTTTGCGGGAGGTAATGAAAAACTGTTTTTT. Translating it yields CASSRKFAGGNEKLFF.

CDR3 nucleotide sequence: TGTGCCAGTAGTATCGGACAGCTCTCCTATAATTCACCCCTCCACTTT. As protein: CASSIGQLSYNSPLHF. The chain links TRBV19 to TRBJ1-6; D is perhaps TRBD1 (6 bases). Germline assignment: CDR1 LNHDA and CDR2 SQIVND (reference sequence). The CDR3 is made up of 16 amino acids. Trimming stripped 3 bases from V and 0 bases from J, with 9 bases between.

The rearrangement links TRBV4-1 to TRBJ1-6, with unresolved D. Germline CDR1 is MGHRA and CDR2 is YSYEKL. There are 14 residues in the CDR3. The ends were cut back, 4 bases at V and 7 bases at J, with 11 bases in the middle. In nucleotides, the CDR3 is TGCGCCAGCAGCCCGGTTCTGTGGAATTCACCCCTCCACTTT. Its protein is CASSPVLWNSPLHF.

CDR3 in amino acids: CASSLARTGDGYTF. CDR3 DNA sequence: TGCGCCAGCAGCTTGGCCCGGACAGGCGACGGCTACACCTTC. The chain combines TRBV5-1 with TRBJ1-2; 7 nucleotides line up with TRBD1. Germline V lookup: CDR1 SGHRS, CDR2 YFSETQ. There are 14 residues in the CDR3. The V segment lost 0 bases and the J segment 8 bases; nucleotides outside the gene matches: 7.

The chain has TRBV18 and TRBJ1-1; D not certain. The V end was cut by 3 bases, the J end by 5 bases, with 19 bases between. Germline-derived CDR1 and CDR2 are KGHSH and LQKENI. This CDR3 is built from 16 residues. Written as DNA, the CDR3 is TGTGCCAGCTCACCGACGGGTAAAATTTTCACAACTGAAGCTTTCTTT. Its protein is CASSPTGKIFTTEAFF. The whole variable domain, remainder taken from reference TRBV18 and TRBJ1-1, is NAGVMQNPRHLVRRRGQEARLRCSPMKGHSHVYWYRQLPEEGLKFMVYLQKENIIDESGMPKERFSAEFPKEGPSILRIQQVVRGDSAAYFCASSPTGKIFTTEAFFGQGTRLTVV.

The rearrangement links TRBV2 to TRBJ2-7; D is unresolved. The CDR3 contains 11 residues. Per germline, CDR1 SNHLY and CDR2 FYNNEI. V was shortened by 3 bases and J by 4 bases, with 4 bases between the two germline ends. Here the CDR3 DNA reads TGTGCCAGCAGTGACGGTTACGAGCAGTACTTC. The encoded protein is CASSDGYEQYF.

The V gene is TRBV5-1, the J gene TRBJ2-1; TRBD1 agrees at 10 bases. CDR3 length: 16 residues. Germline values: CDR1 SGHRS, CDR2 YFSETQ. Trimming at V came to 0 bases and at J to 3 bases, leaving 3 bases not matched to a gene. CDR3 protein: CASSLGGTGVYNEQFF. CDR3 sequence (DNA): TGCGCCAGCAGCTTGGGTGGGACAGGGGTCTACAATGAGCAGTTCTTC.

The J gene is TRBJ2-7, the V gene TRBV11-2, with a weak D call TRBD1 (6 bases). CDR3 size: 12 residues. V lost 3 bases, J lost 4 bases, and 7 bases lay in between. Germline lookup yields CDR1 SGHAT and CDR2 FQNNGV. CDR3 sequence: CASSFTGYEQYF. The CDR3 DNA sequence: TGTGCCAGCAGCTTTACAGGGTACGAGCAGTACTTC. The whole variable domain, remainder taken from reference TRBV11-2 and TRBJ2-7, is EAGVAQSPRYKIIEKRQSVAFWCNPISGHATLYWYQQILGQGPKLLIQFQNNGVVDDSQLPKDRFSAERLKGVDSTLKIQPAKLEDSAVYLCASSFTGYEQYFGPGTRLTVT.

The rearrangement uses TRBV7-3 and TRBJ2-1; 15 nucleotides agree with TRBD2. This CDR3 is 17 amino acids long. The V and J ends lost 4 bases and 4 bases, in that order; junction bases with no gene match: 5. Germline CDR1 reads SGHTA; CDR2 reads FQGTGA. Written as DNA, the CDR3 is TGTGCCAGCAGCTCCGGGACTAGCGGGGGGAGTTACAATGAGCAGTTCTTC. It specifies CASSSGTSGGSYNEQFF.

CDR3 sequence: CASSPGGGTHSGNTIYF. The CDR3 DNA follows: TGTGCCAGCTCCCCCGGGGGGGGGACCCACTCTGGAAACACCATATATTTT. The genes are TRBV18 and TRBJ1-3, with D tentatively TRBD1 (5 bases). Between the trimmed V and J ends, which lost 6 bases and 0 bases, there was a span of 18 bases. CDR1 KGHSH and CDR2 LQKENI come from the germline V gene. CDR3 length: 17 residues.

The rearrangement links TRBV29-1 to TRBJ1-2; 10 bases are shared with TRBD1. Trimming at V came to 6 bases and at J to 7 bases, leaving 5 bases not matched to a gene. Germline V gene data show CDR1 as SQVTM and CDR2 as ANQGSEA. The CDR3 length is 12 residues. The CDR3 region has the DNA TGCAGCGTGGCCGGGACAGGGGCTGGCTACACCTTC. Translated: CSVAGTGAGYTF.

The chain joins TRBV7-9 to TRBJ2-1; TRBD2 matches at 11 bases. Trimming at V came to 5 bases and at J to 3 bases, leaving 6 bases not matched to a gene. CDR3 length: 16 amino acids. The germline V gene has CDR1 SEHNR and CDR2 FQNEAQ (reference sequence). The CDR3 reads CASSHTSGGSYNEQFF. In DNA form, the CDR3 reads TGTGCCAGCAGCCATACTAGCGGGGGAAGCTACAATGAGCAGTTCTTC.

J is TRBJ1-5 and V is TRBV4-1; 8 bases line up with TRBD1. The germline CDR1 and CDR2 sequences are MGHRA and YSYEKL. The CDR3 length is 15 residues. J lost 7 bases, V lost 1 base, and 6 bases had no gene match. The CDR3 reads CASSQVTGVRQPQHF. CDR3 in DNA: TGCGCCAGCAGCCAAGTGACAGGGGTTCGACAGCCCCAGCATTTT.

The chain has TRBV7-9 and TRBJ1-2; D is uncertain. Deletions cut 2 bases from V and 4 bases from J, with 8 bases between. This CDR3 comprises 13 residues. The germline V gene has CDR1 SEHNR and CDR2 FQNEAQ (reference sequence). CDR3 loop: CASSLLLLYGYTF. The CDR3, as DNA: TGTGCCAGCAGCTTATTACTCCTCTATGGCTACACCTTC.

This clone was detected only a few times. This chain joins TRBV4-1 and TRBJ1-4; D uncertain. The length of the CDR3 is 13 residues. Germline-derived CDR1 and CDR2 are MGHRA and YSYEKL. Trimming shortened V by 1 base and J by 12 bases, and 12 bases separated the two germline ends. CDR3: CASSQVIIAELFF. CDR3 nucleotides: TGCGCCAGCAGCCAAGTGATCATAGCAGAACTGTTTTTT.

This sequence joins TRBV7-9 and TRBJ2-7, with TRBD2 matching 11 bases. Trimming took 5 bases from V and 6 from J; bases not matched to a gene: 15. There are 17 residues in the CDR3. Germline V CDR1 and CDR2: SEHNR, FQNEAQ (reference sequence). In DNA, the CDR3 is TGTGCCAGCAGCCCCACTAGCGGGGGAGACACCTACGGCGAGCAGTACTTC. Translated: CASSPTSGGDTYGEQYF.

A note on this clone: Other nucleotide sequences in the sample specify the same CDR3. This sequence joins TRBV5-6 and TRBJ1-5; D may be TRBD1 (5 bases). Germline CDR1 is SGHDT and CDR2 is YYEEEE. This CDR3 spans 15 amino acids. Trimming left V 1 base short and J 7 bases short, with 15 bases between. This CDR3 is CASSLLGREGQPQHF. DNA of the CDR3: TGTGCCAGCAGCTTGTTGGGCAGGGAGGGCCAGCCCCAGCATTTT.

The chain links TRBV5-4 to TRBJ2-5, with 9 bases matching TRBD1. Losses at the gene ends were 5 bases for V and 5 bases for J; bases not matched to a gene: 1. This CDR3 comprises 12 residues. Per germline, CDR1 SGHNT and CDR2 YYREEE (reference sequence). CDR3 in amino acids: CASSGTGETQYF. DNA for the CDR3: TGTGCCAGCAGTGGGACAGGGGAGACCCAGTACTTC.

The chain recombines TRBV7-2 with TRBJ1-1; D uncertain. This CDR3 has 13 amino acids. Germline values: CDR1 SGHTA, CDR2 FQGNSA. V dropped 2 bases and J dropped 1 base, with 5 bases sitting between them. This CDR3 is CASSLPSNTEAFF. The DNA for the CDR3 is TGTGCCAGCAGCTTACCGTCGAACACTGAAGCTTTCTTT.

J is TRBJ2-5 and V is TRBV9, with TRBD2 matching over 7 bases. Germline lookup yields CDR1 SGDLS and CDR2 YYNGEE. Trimming cost V 4 bases and J 4 bases; bases outside gene matches: 7. The CDR3 sequence is 14 residues long. The CDR3 sequence is CASSSRDYLETQYF. DNA for the CDR3: TGTGCCAGCAGCTCCCGGGACTACCTAGAGACCCAGTACTTC.

The chain joins TRBV18 to TRBJ2-7, with a possible D match to TRBD1 (6 bases). The length of the CDR3 is 16 residues. The V and J ends lost 1 base and 2 bases respectively, with 15 bases between them. CDR1 is KGHSH, CDR2 LQKENI, per germline. This chain's CDR3 is CASSPRISGATYEQYF. CDR3 in DNA: TGTGCCAGCTCACCACGCATCTCAGGGGCTACCTACGAGCAGTACTTC.

The chain carries TRBV7-2 and TRBJ2-1; 8 bases align to TRBD2. V dropped 0 bases and J dropped 16; count of bases not matched to a gene: 11. The CDR3 extends over 14 amino acids. Germline-derived CDR1 and CDR2 are SGHTA and FQGNSA. CDR3: CASSLAYIGGAKFF. The DNA of the CDR3 is TGTGCCAGCAGCTTAGCGTACATCGGGGGGGCAAAATTCTTC.